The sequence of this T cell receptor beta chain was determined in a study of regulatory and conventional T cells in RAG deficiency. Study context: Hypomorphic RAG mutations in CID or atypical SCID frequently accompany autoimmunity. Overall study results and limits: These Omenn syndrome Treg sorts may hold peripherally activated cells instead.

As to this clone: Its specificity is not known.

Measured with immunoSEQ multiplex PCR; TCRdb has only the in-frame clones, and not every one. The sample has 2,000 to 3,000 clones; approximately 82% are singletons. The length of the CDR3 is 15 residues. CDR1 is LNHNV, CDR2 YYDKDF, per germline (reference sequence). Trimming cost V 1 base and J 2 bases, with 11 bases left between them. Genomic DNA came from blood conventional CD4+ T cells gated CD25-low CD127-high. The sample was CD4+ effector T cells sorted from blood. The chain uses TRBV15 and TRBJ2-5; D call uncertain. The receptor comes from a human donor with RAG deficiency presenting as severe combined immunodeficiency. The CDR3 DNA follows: TGTGCCACCAGCAGAGGATTCGGGTCGCAAGAGACCCAGTACTTC. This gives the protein CATSRGFGSQETQYF.